The 22 T cell receptor beta chains below were found in one sample sequenced in a study of cytomegalovirus exposure and HLA in healthy donors. PCR used 60 Vbeta primers and 13 Jbeta primers. The data were produced by immunoSEQ multiplex PCR, yet TCRdb's version contains in-frame clones alone and is incomplete. The repertoire consists of approximately 140,000 clones, with under 75% occurring once and the leading ten covering 6% to 8.5%. The specimen sequenced was PBMCs. The receptors shown here come from a woman aged 60-75 years in good health and CMV-seropositive.

The rearrangement uses TRBV7-2 and TRBJ2-7, with 10 bases aligning to TRBD2. In germline, CDR1 is SGHTA, CDR2 FQGNSA. The CDR3 runs to 15 residues. V was clipped by 1 base and J by 5 bases; unmatched bases: 5. The CDR3 is CASSLVASGSHEQYF. DNA of the CDR3: TGTGCCAGCAGCTTAGTAGCTAGCGGGAGCCACGAGCAGTACTTC.

This clone occurred a few times. The chain couples TRBV27 to TRBJ2-3, with TRBD1 matching over 10 bases. The CDR3 spans 17 residues. J lost 3 bases, V lost 6 bases, and 12 bases had no gene match. Germline lookup yields CDR1 MNHEY and CDR2 SMNVEV (reference sequence). The CDR3, as DNA: TGTGCCAGCAGCTATACCCTGAGACAGGGGGCGACAGATACGCAGTATTTT. Amino acid sequence: CASSYTLRQGATDTQYF.

This chain joins TRBV5-1 and TRBJ2-2; D possibly corresponds to TRBD2 (6 bases). V was cut by 2 bases and J by 0 bases, with 14 bases left in between. The CDR3 has 17 amino acids. Germline CDR1 and CDR2: SGHRS and YFSETQ. CDR3 bases: TGCGCCAGCAGCTTTGGAGGGGCGTGGACGAACACCGGGGAGCTGTTTTTT. Translated: CASSFGGAWTNTGELFF.

The rearrangement uses TRBV9 and TRBJ2-3; 13 positions match TRBD2. The trim removed 3 bases at V and 0 bases at J, leaving 13 bases unmatched. The CDR3 contains 20 residues. CDR1 is SGDLS, CDR2 YYNGEE, per germline. CDR3 DNA sequence: TGTGCCAGCAGCGCACAATCACTAGCGGGAGGGCCCCGTAGCACAGATACGCAGTATTTT. Protein sequence: CASSAQSLAGGPRSTDTQYF.

The CDR3 DNA reads TGTGCCAGTAGTATTACAGGAGGGGAGACCCAGTACTTC. Translating gives CASSITGGETQYF. The chain recombines TRBV19 with TRBJ2-5, with D perhaps matching TRBD2 (6 bases). Trimming shortened V by 3 bases and J by 5 bases, and 10 bases separated the two germline ends. Germline CDR1 reads LNHDA; CDR2 reads SQIVND (reference sequence). The CDR3 consists of 13 residues.

This rearrangement joins TRBV28 to TRBJ2-5, with D unresolved. Looked up from germline, CDR1 is MDHEN and CDR2 is SYDVKM. Trimming left V 5 bases short and J 1 base short, with 14 bases between. CDR3 size: 15 residues. The CDR3 nucleotides read TGTGCCAGCAGTCCCCATGCAGGCGTCCAAGAGACCCAGTACTTC. It is translated as CASSPHAGVQETQYF.

This chain links TRBV6-1 with TRBJ2-3, with a tentative D call TRBD1 (5 bases). There are 15 residues in the CDR3. Deletions cut 3 bases from V and 0 bases from J, with 10 bases between. The germline V gene has CDR1 MNHNS and CDR2 SASEGT. The DNA for the CDR3 is TGTGCCAGCAGTGACAGGGCTTTAAGCACAGATACGCAGTATTTT. It encodes CASSDRALSTDTQYF.

The chain uses TRBV4-1 and TRBJ1-1, with TRBD1 matching 8 bases. CDR3 size: 16 residues. Germline CDR1 MGHRA, CDR2 YSYEKL. V was pared by 2 bases and J by 4 bases, with 9 bases of the junction left unmatched. CDR3 protein: CASSQNRGIQSTEAFF. CDR3 in DNA: TGCGCCAGCAGCCAAAACAGGGGGATCCAGAGCACTGAAGCTTTCTTT.

The chain uses TRBV7-3 and TRBJ2-1; D perhaps matches TRBD2 (7 bases). The germline V gene has CDR1 SGHTA and CDR2 FQGTGA. V lost 5 bases and J 4 bases, leaving 21 bases between the germline ends. This CDR3 is 17 amino acids long. CDR3: CASSPKEGGGPYNEQFF. The CDR3 DNA reads TGTGCCAGCAGCCCGAAAGAGGGGGGAGGGCCTTACAATGAGCAGTTCTTC.

The V gene is TRBV9, the J gene TRBJ2-7; D might be TRBD2 (6 bases). Germline values: CDR1 SGDLS, CDR2 YYNGEE. The V and J ends lost 0 bases and 4 bases respectively, with 17 bases between them. This CDR3 is built from 16 residues. CDR3 sequence reads: CASSVAGGRGLYEQYF. CDR3 nucleotides: TGTGCCAGCAGCGTAGCTGGGGGACGGGGACTTTACGAGCAGTACTTC.

The CDR3 DNA reads TGCGCCAGCAGTCAAAGAGGCCGGGGCGGGGGGTATGGCTACACCTTC. Translated, it gives CASSQRGRGGGYGYTF. V gene TRBV23-1 combines with J gene TRBJ1-2; perhaps TRBD1 as D (5 bases). TRBV23-1 is an ORF, with its function uncertain. This CDR3 is 16 amino acids long. V lost 2 bases, J lost 5 bases, and 18 bases lay in between.

The chain employs TRBV30 and TRBJ1-4; D may be TRBD1 (5 bases). The CDR3 loop spans 14 amino acids. Germline V gene data show CDR1 as GTSNPN and CDR2 as SVGIG (reference sequence). The V gene lost 0 bases and the J gene lost 8 bases, with 13 bases spanning the gap. The CDR3 protein is CAWSVGRVKEKLFF. CDR3 bases: TGTGCCTGGAGTGTTGGCAGGGTGAAAGAAAAACTGTTTTTT.

V is TRBV9 and J is TRBJ2-1; tentative D call: TRBD1 (6 bases). Germline CDR1 is SGDLS and CDR2 is YYNGEE. The CDR3 loop spans 15 amino acids. Trimming removed 4 bases at V and 9 bases at J, with 20 bases between. The CDR3 DNA reads TGTGCCAGCAGCACCACACCTACAGGGTTTGGTGAGCAGTTCTTC. It yields the protein CASSTTPTGFGEQFF.

This clone was observed a few times. This chain uses TRBV11-3 with TRBJ2-7; 9 bases line up with TRBD2. V was pared by 0 bases and J by 2 bases, with 14 bases of the junction left unmatched. The CDR3 consists of 19 residues. CDR1 SGHNT and CDR2 YENEEA come from the germline V gene. Here the CDR3 reads CASSLDYRREGPSPYEQYF. The CDR3 bases are TGTGCCAGCAGCTTAGACTATCGGCGGGAGGGTCCCTCACCCTACGAGCAGTACTTC.

The V gene is TRBV19, the J gene TRBJ2-4; TRBD1 matches 7 bases. The junction had 10 bases not matched to a gene; V was cut back by 3 bases and J by 8 bases. The CDR3 runs 15 residues. Germline-derived CDR1 and CDR2 are LNHDA and SQIVND (reference sequence). This CDR3 reads CASSIPAGGRDIQYF. Written as DNA, the CDR3 is TGTGCCAGTAGTATCCCTGCAGGGGGTAGGGACATTCAGTACTTC. Together with reference TRBV19 and TRBJ2-4, the CDR3 gives the full variable domain: DGGITQSPKYLFRKEGQNVTLSCEQNLNHDAMYWYRQDPGQGLRLIYYSQIVNDFQKGDIAEGYSVSREKKESFPLTVTSAQKNPTAFYLCASSIPAGGRDIQYFGAGTRLSVL.

This clone appeared a few times. This sequence joins TRBV6-1 and TRBJ2-1; weak D call: TRBD1 (6 bases). Trimming removed 2 bases at V and 10 bases at J, with 9 bases between. The CDR3 is 12 residues long. Per germline, CDR1 MNHNS and CDR2 SASEGT. This CDR3 reads CASSETGLEQFF. As DNA, the CDR3 is TGTGCCAGCAGTGAAACAGGGTTAGAGCAGTTCTTC.

The chain links TRBV25-1 to TRBJ2-2, with TRBD1 as a possible D gene (6 bases). The CDR3 length is 18 residues. The germline gives CDR1 MGHDK, CDR2 SYGVNS. V gave up 5 bases and J gave up 4 bases, with 23 bases separating them. Written as DNA, the CDR3 is TGTGCCAGCAGTCCACAGGGTGGGGAAAGGGCGCTCACCGGGGAGCTGTTTTTT. Protein: CASSPQGGERALTGELFF.

V gene TRBV20-1 combines with J gene TRBJ1-1; the D gene is possibly TRBD1 (5 bases). This CDR3 region has 11 residues. The V end lost 7 bases, the J end lost 7 bases, and 13 bases lay between the germline ends. The germline gives CDR1 DFQATT, CDR2 SNEGSKA (reference sequence). Written as DNA, the CDR3 is TGCAGTGTCGACACACAGGTTGAAGCTTTCTTT. Protein product: CSVDTQVEAFF.

The chain recombines TRBV7-3 with TRBJ1-1, with D unclear. Germline assignment: CDR1 SGHTA and CDR2 FQGTGA. Trimming cost V 2 bases and J 0 bases, with 16 bases left between them. The CDR3 covers 17 residues. CDR3 coding DNA: TGTGCCAGCAGCTTAGTTGCGCCGGTACAGATGAACACTGAAGCTTTCTTT. It yields the protein CASSLVAPVQMNTEAFF.

The V and J genes are TRBV28 and TRBJ1-2; the match to TRBD1 covers 8 bases. This CDR3 contains 14 residues. The trim removed 3 bases at V and 2 bases at J, leaving 2 bases unmatched. Germline-derived CDR1 and CDR2 are MDHEN and SYDVKM. In nucleotides, the CDR3 is TGTGCCAGCAGTTTTACAGGGGGAAACTATGGCTACACCTTC. Protein product: CASSFTGGNYGYTF.

The CDR3 DNA sequence: TGCGCCAGCCGATCGAGCGGGGCCGCCGAGGAGACCCAGTACTTC. Its translation is CASRSSGAAEETQYF. The V call is TRBV5-1, the J call TRBJ2-5, with 7 bases aligning to TRBD2. Germline V CDR1 and CDR2: SGHRS, YFSETQ. There are 15 residues in the CDR3. J lost 5 bases, V lost 7 bases, and 14 bases had no gene match.

The rearrangement uses TRBV28 and TRBJ1-2, with D unresolved. The CDR3 spans 15 residues. CDR1 is MDHEN, CDR2 SYDVKM, per germline. V lost 8 bases and J lost 0, with 16 bases in between. DNA for the CDR3: TGTGCCAGCTTCCCATCCCTCACAACTAACTATGGCTACACCTTC. Protein: CASFPSLTTNYGYTF.